These T cell receptor beta chains were read from a single sample in a study of T cell repertoires in cytomegalovirus infection. For these TCRs, the target antigens are not known. A single record per CDR3 protein comes from TCRdb applying MiXCR to the reads. The table includes 640,000 or so distinct CDR3 sequences, around a third detected once. Sequenced here: cultured PBMCs, sampled from culture after CMV antigen stimulation. The receptor source for this set is a human donor in good health (CMV status not recorded). Some clones in this sample may be carry-over from other donors' samples. The CDR3 runs from the conserved cysteine through the conserved F or W. The D gene is left open where the match is weak. Part of the rows lack a size; the others show once, few, many or a class for expanded clones.

TRBV5-1,TRBJ2-3,-,-,TGCGCCAGCAGCTTGGACGCCCCGGGCTCAGATACGCAGTATTTT,CASSLDAPGSDTQYF
TRBV12-3/TRBV12-4,TRBJ1-5,TRBD1,-,TGTGCCAGCAGTGTCGGACAGGGCAGTTTTGGTCAGCCCCAGCATTTT,CASSVGQGSFGQPQHF
TRBV6-6,TRBJ1-5,-,-,TGTGCCAGCAGTGGGGCGGAAGGTAGCAATCAGCCCCAGCATTTT,CASSGAEGSNQPQHF
TRBV7-9,TRBJ2-1,TRBD1,-,TGTGCCAGCAGCCCGACCGGACAGGAGGCCTACAATGAGCAGTTCTTC,CASSPTGQEAYNEQFF
TRBV11-2,TRBJ1-3,-,few,TGTGCCAGCAGCTTAGATTATGGAAACACCATATATTTT,CASSLDYGNTIYF
TRBV7-4,TRBJ2-4,-,-,TGTGCCAGCAGCTTTGGTGGGGGGCCCGCCAAAAACATTCAGTACTTC,CASSFGGGPAKNIQYF
TRBV10-3,TRBJ2-7,-,many,TGTGCCATCAGTCCCCGTTCCCGGGCCCCCGGGGGCGACGAGCAGTACTTC,CAISPRSRAPGGDEQYF
TRBV4-1,TRBJ2-7,TRBD2,few,TGCGCCAGCAGCCAGTTCGGACTAGCGGGAGGCGAGCAGTACTTC,CASSQFGLAGGEQYF
TRBV14,TRBJ1-1,-,-,TGTGCCAGCAGCCACTGGGTGAACACTGAAGCTTTCTTT,CASSHWVNTEAFF
TRBV27,TRBJ2-4,-,-,TGTGCCAGCAGTTTCCAGGGTCCGAACATTCAGTACTTC,CASSFQGPNIQYF
TRBV7-6,TRBJ2-5,-,few,TGTGCCAGCAGCCCGAGACCAGGTCCGAAAGAGACCCAGTACTTC,CASSPRPGPKETQYF
TRBV28,TRBJ1-5,-,few,TGTGCCAGCAGTTTCGAGAGCTATAGCAATCAGCCCCAGCATTTT,CASSFESYSNQPQHF
TRBV4-1,TRBJ2-1,-,-,TGCGCCAGCAGCTCACGACAGATGAATGAGCAGTTCTTC,CASSSRQMNEQFF
TRBV6-1,TRBJ2-3,-,-,TGTGCCAGCGGGAAACCCGCCACAGATACGCAGTATTTT,CASGKPATDTQYF
TRBV19,TRBJ2-1,-,-,TGTGCCAGTAGTATTGCCGAGGTGGTCGCATACAATGAGCAGTTCTTC,CASSIAEVVAYNEQFF
TRBV7-6,TRBJ2-3,-,-,TGTGCCAGCAGCCCCGGTGGAGGGGAGACAGATACGCAGTATTTT,CASSPGGGETDTQYF
TRBV5-1,TRBJ2-5,-,-,TGCGCCAGCAGCCCCTCAGGACAGAACCAAGAGACCCAGTACTTC,CASSPSGQNQETQYF
TRBV20-1,TRBJ1-5,-,-,TGCAGTGCTAGAGATCCGACAGGCAATCAGCCCCAGCATTTT,CSARDPTGNQPQHF
TRBV28,TRBJ2-4,-,-,TGTGCCAGCATAGAGACAGGATCGAACATTCAGTACTTC,CASIETGSNIQYF
TRBV7-2,TRBJ2-1,TRBD2,few,TGTGCCAGCAGCTTAGTCGCCCCACTAGCGGGGAGGGGTAATGAGCAGTTCTTC,CASSLVAPLAGRGNEQFF
TRBV4-1,TRBJ2-7,TRBD1,few,TGCGCCAGCAGCCATCCGGGACAGGGGGACTACGAGCAGTACTTC,CASSHPGQGDYEQYF
TRBV7-2,TRBJ2-5,TRBD2,many,TGTGCCAGCAGCTTTAGCGGGGGGTACCAAGAGACCCAGTACTTC,CASSFSGGYQETQYF
TRBV18,TRBJ2-5,TRBD1,few,TGTGCCAGCTCAAAGGACAGGCTAATAGAGACCCAGTACTTC,CASSKDRLIETQYF
TRBV7-2,TRBJ2-1,TRBD2,many,TGTGCCAGCAGCTTAGCGAGTGGAGGCGGGAGGACCAAGTCCAATGAGCAGTTCTTC,CASSLASGGGRTKSNEQFF
TRBV5-1,TRBJ2-2,-,few,TGCGCCAGCAGCTTGGAGGCGGCAGACACCGGGGAGCTGTTTTTT,CASSLEAADTGELFF
TRBV2,TRBJ2-2,-,-,TGTGCCAGCAGGAACAGGGCTAACACCGGGGAGCTGTTTTTT,CASRNRANTGELFF
TRBV19,TRBJ1-6,TRBD1,once,TGTGCCAGTAGTATAACTTGGGACAGAAATTCACCCCTCCACTTT,CASSITWDRNSPLHF
TRBV12-3/TRBV12-4,TRBJ2-1,-,-,TGTGCCAGCAGCGGACTACCTATGTATGAGCAGTTCTTC,CASSGLPMYEQFF
TRBV7-2,TRBJ2-2,TRBD2,-,TGTGCCAGCAGCCGGAGACTAGCGGGGGGGACCGGGGAGCTGTTTTTT,CASSRRLAGGTGELFF
TRBV7-8,TRBJ1-5,TRBD1,-,TGTGCCAGCAGCGCGACAGGGGCTCAGCCCCAGCATTTT,CASSATGAQPQHF
TRBV6-1,TRBJ2-1,TRBD1,-,TGTGCCAGCAGCGAATATGACAGGGGCTTTGGTAATGAGCAGTTCTTC,CASSEYDRGFGNEQFF
TRBV29-1,TRBJ1-2,TRBD1,-,TGCAGCGTTGAGCCAAACAGGGGTAGCTTTGGCTACACCTTC,CSVEPNRGSFGYTF
TRBV10-3,TRBJ1-6,-,few,TGTGCCATCAGTGAGTCTCAGGGGAGCTCCTATAATTCACCCCTCCACTTT,CAISESQGSSYNSPLHF
TRBV7-2,TRBJ1-2,-,-,TGTGCCAGCAGCCCCTCCACGGGTGGGGGCCATGGCTACACCTTC,CASSPSTGGGHGYTF
TRBV10-3,TRBJ2-4,-,few,TGTGCCACGACGGGAGACCTAGCCAAAAACATTCAGTACTTC,CATTGDLAKNIQYF